This T cell receptor beta chain was recorded in a study of shared clonotypes between healthy human individuals. Whole-study findings and limits: The small donor group covered limited genetic and exposure diversity.

CD8 cells regarded as naive lacked CD45RO, were positively chosen for CCR7, and omitted terminally differentiated effector memory CD45RA+ cells. Among the donors, all were Caucasian adults who lived in Nashville, Tennessee. CDR3 size: 16 residues. With V trimmed by 4 bases and J by 5 bases, 11 bases remained unmatched. CDR1 is SGHRS and CDR2 is YFSETQ in the germline V gene. Concerning this clone: As yet, its antigen is unknown.

Assay execution proceeded at the deep level. The protocol was immunoSEQ multiplex PCR, while the TCRdb copy is restricted to in-frame clones and leaves out a portion. The table includes about 1,800,000 clones, about 95% detected once. The material sequenced was naive CD8+ T cells sorted from blood. The sequence was obtained from a man aged 18 to 35 in good health. V is TRBV5-1 and J is TRBJ2-7; 11 bases are a match to TRBD2. DNA of the CDR3: TGCGCCAGCAGCCCCCTCCCGGGACTAGCGGTCCACGAGCAGTACTTC. Translation: CASSPLPGLAVHEQYF.